These T cell receptor beta chains were read from a single sample in a study of cytomegalovirus exposure and HLA in healthy donors. Sequencing was performed with immunoSEQ multiplex PCR; in TCRdb, only in-frame clones are kept and a portion is missing. The sample shows over 150,000 clones, 75% to 90% of them seen only once. The sample taken for sequencing was PBMCs. The source is a woman under 30 in good health and CMV-seronegative. The CDR3 runs from the conserved cysteine through the conserved F or W.

v_call,cdr3_aa
TRBV5-8,CASRPGSYGYTF
TRBV2,CASIGDIYNEQFF
TRBV27,CASSQYAGQDNYGYTF
TRBV5-1,CASRLSGFSGNTIYF
TRBV19,CASSNRDRDEQFF
TRBV7-9,CASSPPSGFLGYTF
TRBV7-9,CASSFRDSGETREQYF
TRBV5-1,CASSLAGVGDTQYF
TRBV27,CASSFIRDSNNSPLHF
TRBV5-4,CASSLGLARYNEQFF
TRBV10-3,CAISGRGEQYF
TRBV21-1,CASSSHQVDHPRRTDTQYF
TRBV19,CASSIDRRDYGYTF
TRBV6-5,CASGKGTSGIETQYF
TRBV5-1,CASSLEGTGYDYTF
TRBV10-2,CASSDFATGSNEKLFF
TRBV12-5,CASGLLLGLVSGNSYNEQFF
TRBV19,CASSTPRSAGTSPTDTQYF